The clone carrying this T cell receptor (beta chain) appeared many times. What it recognizes is unknown. General study results and limits: The larger-cohort validation was restricted to a single TCR beta V-J rearrangement rather than whole repertoires.

The CDR3 runs to 20 residues. Germline CDR1 and CDR2: SGHRS and YFSETQ. V lost 3 bases to trimming and J lost 4 bases; unmatched junction nucleotides: 17. TCRdb re-analysed the 5' RACE reads in MiXCR, keeping a single row per CDR3 protein. Of tens of thousands of distinct CDR3 sequences listed, approximately 30% are singletons. Treg sorting used a CD4+CD25+CD127-/low gate. The material sequenced was tumor-infiltrating Tregs sorted from the breast tumor. This TCR derives from a female donor with breast cancer. The gene calls are TRBV5-1 and TRBJ2-3, with 13 positions matching TRBD2. This CDR3 reads CASSSGGTSGEGWRADTQYF. The CDR3, as DNA: TGCGCCAGCAGCTCCGGGGGGACTAGCGGGGAGGGCTGGAGGGCAGATACGCAGTATTTT.